The following is a T cell receptor (beta chain) sequence with its context. As yet, its antigen is unknown. The CDR3 extends over 16 amino acids. Germline V gives CDR1 SGHTA, CDR2 FQGTGA. The V and J ends lost 6 bases and 0 bases respectively, with 18 bases between them. This record comes from a study of PD-1 blockade in classical Hodgkin lymphoma. Whole-study context: Every 2 weeks, patients got 3 mg/kg intravenous nivolumab. Study-wide findings and caveats: Researchers reported that CD4+ TCR diversity, though not CD8+, rose significantly by C4D1. TCR diversity at baseline was reported to be reduced in newly diagnosed patients relative to healthy donors. Repertoire differences lack defined causes, possibly disease activity or prior therapy.

No patient escaped relapse after autologous stem cell transplantation, and brentuximab vedotin exposure varied. The assay was immunoSEQ multiplex PCR, and TCRdb's table has in-frame clones only and misses some. The sample records 50,000 or so clones, around 78% being singletons. Sequenced material: peripheral blood mononuclear cells (PBMCs), taken before the second cycle of nivolumab. The chain joins TRBV7-3 to TRBJ2-7; tentatively, D is TRBD2 (5 bases). The sequence derives from a human donor with classical Hodgkin lymphoma. The CDR3 spells CASSWRPSGGSYEQYF. The CDR3, as DNA: TGTGCCAGCAGTTGGAGACCGAGCGGCGGCTCCTACGAGCAGTACTTC.